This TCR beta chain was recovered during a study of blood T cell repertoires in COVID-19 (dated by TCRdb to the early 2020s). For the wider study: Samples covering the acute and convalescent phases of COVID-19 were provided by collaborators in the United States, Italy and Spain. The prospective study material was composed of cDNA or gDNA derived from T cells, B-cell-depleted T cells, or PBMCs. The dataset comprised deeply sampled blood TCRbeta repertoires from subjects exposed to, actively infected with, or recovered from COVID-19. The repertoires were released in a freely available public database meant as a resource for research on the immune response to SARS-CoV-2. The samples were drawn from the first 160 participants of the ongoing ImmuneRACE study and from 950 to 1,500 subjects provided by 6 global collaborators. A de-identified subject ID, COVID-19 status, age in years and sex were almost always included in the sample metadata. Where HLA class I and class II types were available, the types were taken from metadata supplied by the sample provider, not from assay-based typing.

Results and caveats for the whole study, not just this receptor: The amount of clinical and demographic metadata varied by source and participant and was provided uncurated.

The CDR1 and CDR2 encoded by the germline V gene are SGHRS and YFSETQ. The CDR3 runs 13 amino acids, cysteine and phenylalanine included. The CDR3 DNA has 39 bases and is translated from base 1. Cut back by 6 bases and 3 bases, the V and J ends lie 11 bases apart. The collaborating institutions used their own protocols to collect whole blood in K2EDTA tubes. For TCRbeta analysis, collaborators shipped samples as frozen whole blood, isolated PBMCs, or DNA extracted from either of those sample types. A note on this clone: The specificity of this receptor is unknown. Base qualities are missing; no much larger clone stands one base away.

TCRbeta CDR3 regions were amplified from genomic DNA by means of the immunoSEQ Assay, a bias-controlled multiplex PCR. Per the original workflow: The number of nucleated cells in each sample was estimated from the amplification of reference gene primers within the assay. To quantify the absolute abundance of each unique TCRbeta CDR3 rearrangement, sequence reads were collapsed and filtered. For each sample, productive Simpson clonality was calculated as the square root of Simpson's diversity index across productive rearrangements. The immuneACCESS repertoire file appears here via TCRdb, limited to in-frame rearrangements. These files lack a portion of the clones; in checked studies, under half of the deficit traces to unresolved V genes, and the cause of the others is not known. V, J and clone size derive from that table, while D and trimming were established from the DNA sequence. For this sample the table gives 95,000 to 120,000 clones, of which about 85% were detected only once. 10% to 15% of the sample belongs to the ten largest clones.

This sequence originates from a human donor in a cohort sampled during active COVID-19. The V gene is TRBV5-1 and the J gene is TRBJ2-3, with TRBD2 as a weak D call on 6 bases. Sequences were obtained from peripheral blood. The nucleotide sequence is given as TGCGCCAGCACCCGCGGGGAGACAGATACGCAGTATTTT. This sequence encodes CASTRGETDTQYF.